This T cell receptor (beta chain) was captured in a study of response to subunit inactivated influenza vaccine. Study-wide results and caveats: That few new T cells are recruited by each seasonal influenza vaccination was the authors' suggestion.

TCRdb reanalysed the RT-PCR reads using MiXCR and keeps one entry per CDR3 protein. Of fewer than 600,000 distinct CDR3 sequences listed, roughly 7.6% are singletons. This clonotype was recorded a few times. The antigen remains undetermined. The sample was PBMCs from blood, taken around 25 months after vaccination. The receptor was isolated from a man between 50 and 70 years old who received an inactivated influenza vaccine.

Here the CDR3 DNA reads TGTGCCAGCAGCTCTCGTCGGGGCAGCTCCTACAATGAGCAGTTCTTC. This translates into CASSSRRGSSYNEQFF. This chain uses TRBV7-8 with TRBJ2-1; the D call may be TRBD1 or TRBD2 (5 bases each). CDR3 size: 16 residues. V was shortened by 4 bases and J by 0 bases, with 13 bases between the two germline ends. Germline V CDR1 and CDR2: SGHVS, FQNEAQ.